The 20 T cell receptor beta chains reported below all come from one sample, sequenced in a study of vaccination effects on CD4 cells after COVID-19. Their antigen targets remain unknown. Subsequent to 10 days of culture, CD4+ T cells were isolated. Participants were given two doses of BNT162b2 or mRNA-1273 vaccine. Clones were read by immunoSEQ multiplex PCR, and TCRdb kept only the in-frame ones, dropping some. The sample gives tens of thousands of clones, roughly 80% of which show up once; around 2.5% is in the top ten. Sequencing was performed on CD4+ T cells from PBMCs cultured without peptide, taken after COVID-19 vaccination. All receptors derive from a human donor who received a COVID-19 vaccine.

This chain links TRBV24-1 with TRBJ2-3; D not resolved. V dropped 6 bases and J dropped 1 base, with 10 bases sitting between them. In germline, CDR1 is KGHDR, CDR2 SFDVKD. The CDR3 totals 14 residues. In nucleotides, the CDR3 is TGTGCCACCAGTACCACGATTCGCACAGATACGCAGTATTTT. This codes for CATSTTIRTDTQYF.

Only one count was recorded for this clone. Other DNA sequences in the sample encode the same CDR3. The gene calls are TRBV2 and TRBJ2-3, with D maybe TRBD1 (5 bases). This CDR3 region has 12 residues. V dropped 4 bases and J dropped 4 bases, with 6 bases sitting between them. The germline gives CDR1 SNHLY, CDR2 FYNNEI. The CDR3 loop is CASSAGPDTQYF. The CDR3 nucleotides are TGTGCCAGCAGTGCAGGGCCAGATACGCAGTATTTT.

This rearrangement joins TRBV6-4 to TRBJ1-5; D is undetermined. The germline gives CDR1 MRHNA, CDR2 SNTAGT. V lost 8 bases, J lost 0 bases, and 14 bases lay in between. CDR3 length equals 15 residues. Written as DNA, the CDR3 is TGTGCCAGCCCGCGGAGAGGTGATAGCAATCAGCCCCAGCATTTT. This codes for CASPRRGDSNQPQHF.

The chain joins TRBV10-2 to TRBJ1-1; D is ambiguous. V gave up 7 bases and J gave up 8 bases, with 20 bases separating them. This CDR3 region has 14 residues. The germline CDR1 and CDR2 sequences are WSHSY and SAAADI. CDR3 nucleotides: TGCGCCAGCAATTTCCTGGAGGGTGGCGCCGAAGCTTTCTTT. Translating gives CASNFLEGGAEAFF.

The rearrangement joins TRBV29-1 to TRBJ2-1; 8 positions agree with TRBD2. J lost 6 bases, V lost 4 bases, and 17 bases had no gene match. In germline, CDR1 is SQVTM, CDR2 ANQGSEA. The CDR3 runs 17 residues. The CDR3 DNA is TGCAGCGTTGGAAGGTTCGTCAGCGGGGGTCGGGCCAATGAGCAGTTCTTC. It encodes CSVGRFVSGGRANEQFF.

The sample holds one count of this clone. This chain joins TRBV18 and TRBJ1-1; unclear D gene. Germline V gene sequence: CDR1 KGHSH, CDR2 LQKENI. This CDR3 is built from 18 residues. The V and J ends lost 2 bases and 6 bases respectively, with 25 bases between them. The chain's CDR3 is CASSPFDEGRSFFAEAFF. The CDR3 DNA reads as TGTGCCAGCTCACCATTTGACGAGGGTCGCAGTTTTTTTGCTGAAGCTTTCTTT.

The V call is TRBV6-5, the J call TRBJ2-7, with D possibly being TRBD1 (6 bases). The germline V gene has CDR1 MNHEY and CDR2 SVGAGI. Trimming shortened V by 10 bases and J by 9 bases, and 16 bases separated the two germline ends. There are 11 residues in the CDR3. CDR3 amino acids: CATSRGGRQYV. In DNA form, the CDR3 reads TGTGCCACCTCTCGAGGGGGAAGGCAGTACGTC.

The genes are TRBV5-1 and TRBJ1-4; a weak D match, TRBD1 (5 bases). The CDR3 is 14 residues long. Looked up from germline, CDR1 is SGHRS and CDR2 is YFSETQ. Trimming took off 0 bases at V and 8 bases at J, with 11 bases between the two ends. The CDR3 here is CASSLGGLKEKLFF. The CDR3, as DNA: TGCGCCAGCAGCTTGGGGGGACTAAAAGAAAAACTGTTTTTT.

This chain connects TRBV6-5 to TRBJ1-2; TRBD1 might be the D (6 bases). This CDR3 is built from 14 residues. With 1 base removed from V and 4 bases from J, the gap between germline ends came to 10 bases. CDR1 MNHEY and CDR2 SVGAGI come from the germline V gene. The CDR3 bases are TGTGCCAGCAGTTACTTGGGGACACCCTATGGCTACACCTTC. This translates into CASSYLGTPYGYTF.

Only one count was recorded for this clone. This chain connects TRBV9 to TRBJ1-1, with D possibly being TRBD1 (6 bases). Germline V gives CDR1 SGDLS, CDR2 YYNGEE. The CDR3 has 15 amino acids. V gave up 0 bases and J gave up 1 base, with 10 bases separating them. CDR3 coding DNA: TGTGCCAGCAGCGTAGTGAACAGGGCGAACACTGAAGCTTTCTTT. Translating gives CASSVVNRANTEAFF.

The V gene is TRBV4-1, the J gene TRBJ2-6, with 8 positions matching TRBD1. The CDR3 spans 20 residues. Germline V lookup: CDR1 MGHRA, CDR2 YSYEKL. V lost 3 bases to trimming and J lost 0 bases; unmatched junction nucleotides: 13. For the CDR3, the DNA is TGCGCCAGCAGCCACCTACAGGGGACAGGCCCTGACTCTGGGGCCAACGTCCTGACTTTC. Its translation: CASSHLQGTGPDSGANVLTF.

This rearrangement joins TRBV6-2 or TRBV6-3 to TRBJ2-1; 9 nucleotides align to TRBD2. The CDR3 is 20 amino acids. Germline values: CDR1 MNHEY, CDR2 SVGEGT. V was clipped by 4 bases and J by 3 bases; unmatched bases: 19. CDR3: CASSFVQLAASSGDYNEQFF. In nucleotides, the CDR3 is TGTGCCAGCAGTTTTGTACAACTAGCAGCTTCTAGCGGGGACTACAATGAGCAGTTCTTC.

The chain has TRBV4-1 and TRBJ1-5, with D maybe TRBD1 (5 bases). The CDR3 runs to 18 residues. V was shortened by 0 bases and J by 0 bases, with 15 bases between the two germline ends. Germline CDR1 and CDR2: MGHRA and YSYEKL. CDR3 in amino acids: CASSQDRGEGNSNQPQHF. The CDR3 DNA reads as TGCGCCAGCAGCCAAGATAGAGGGGAGGGGAATAGCAATCAGCCCCAGCATTTT.

The chain carries TRBV9 and TRBJ2-3, with a weak D call TRBD2 (6 bases). In germline, CDR1 is SGDLS, CDR2 YYNGEE. The CDR3 has 15 amino acids. With 1 base removed from V and 6 bases from J, the gap between germline ends came to 15 bases. Written as DNA, the CDR3 is TGTGCCAGCAGCGTACTCGGGGGATTGAGGGATACGCAGTATTTT. As protein: CASSVLGGLRDTQYF.

The chain is built from TRBV28 and TRBJ1-1; tentatively, D is TRBD1 (5 bases). The V gene lost 3 bases and the J gene lost 8 bases, with 7 bases spanning the gap. The CDR3 spans 11 residues. Germline V gives CDR1 MDHEN, CDR2 SYDVKM. The CDR3 DNA is TGTGCCAGCAGTTTGCGGACAGAAGCTTTCTTT. This sequence encodes CASSLRTEAFF.

The rearrangement uses TRBV7-3 and TRBJ2-2; 9 bases agree with TRBD2. V trimming: 5 bases; J trimming: 3 bases; junction bases outside the gene matches: 7. Germline lookup yields CDR1 SGHTA and CDR2 FQGTGA. The CDR3 loop spans 16 amino acids. The chain's CDR3 is CASSAPGGGDTGELFF. The CDR3 DNA reads TGTGCCAGCAGCGCCCCCGGCGGGGGGGACACCGGGGAGCTGTTTTTT.

This chain links TRBV5-1 with TRBJ2-5; D unclear. Germline V gene lookup returns CDR1 SGHRS and CDR2 YFSETQ. Trimming cost V 0 bases and J 2 bases, with 2 bases left between them. This CDR3 has 12 residues. The CDR3 protein is CASSLEQETQYF. The CDR3 nucleotides are TGCGCCAGCAGCTTGGAACAAGAGACCCAGTACTTC.

This chain links TRBV7-3 with TRBJ1-1, with 8 bases lining up with TRBD1. CDR3 length: 13 residues. V gave up 5 bases and J gave up 4 bases; unmatched junction bases: 3. The V gene's germline CDR1 is SGHTA and CDR2 FQGTGA. CDR3 residues: CASSLGQGTEAFF. Written as DNA, the CDR3 is TGTGCCAGCAGCCTCGGACAGGGCACTGAAGCTTTCTTT. The full variable domain, completed using reference TRBV7-3 and TRBJ1-1, is GAGVSQTPSNKVTEKGKYVELRCDPISGHTALYWYRQSLGQGPEFLIYFQGTGAADDSGLPNDRFFAVRPEGSVSTLKIQRTERGDSAVYLCASSLGQGTEAFFGQGTRLTVV.

This chain uses TRBV27 with TRBJ2-7, with D tentatively TRBD2 (6 bases). Germline values: CDR1 MNHEY, CDR2 SMNVEV (reference sequence). Trimming removed 5 bases at V and 5 bases at J, with 19 bases between. The CDR3 covers 15 residues. The CDR3 coding sequence is TGTGCCAGCAGTGCGGAGGGCCGACCAATCCACGAGCAGTACGTC. Protein sequence: CASSAEGRPIHEQYV.

The gene calls are TRBV2 and TRBJ2-3, with D possibly TRBD1 on 6 matching bases. The CDR3 extends over 20 amino acids. Germline loops: CDR1 SNHLY, CDR2 FYNNEI. The V end was cut by 5 bases, the J end by 1 base, with 28 bases between. For the CDR3, the DNA is TGTGCCAGCAGTCCCCTACTGGACAGCGTACTTACAGGAGGCACAGATACGCAGTATTTT. Encoded protein: CASSPLLDSVLTGGTDTQYF.